The present TCR beta chain was sequenced within a study of healthy donors' naive CD4 and CD8 T cells. Starting from about 470 ng of total RNA, TCR libraries were made with linear amplification. TCRdb recomputed calls from the reads with MiXCR, one row per CDR3 protein. The sample comprises 200,000 or so distinct CDR3 sequences, around 74% of which are singletons, and 2% to 2.5% rests with the top ten. Naive CD4+ cells were sorted as CD4+CD8-CD45RO-CD45RA+; naive CD8+ as CD8+CD4-CD45RA+CD27bright. J lost 0 bases, V lost 0 bases, and 10 bases had no gene match. The CDR3 contains 19 residues. The germline gives CDR1 GTSNPN, CDR2 SVGIG (reference sequence).

The sequence was collected from a pool of human donors in good health; the sample pools cells from several healthy donors. The chain links TRBV30 to TRBJ2-1; 11 bases line up with TRBD2. The source material was naive CD4+ and CD8+ T cells sorted from blood, pooled from several donors. Here the CDR3 DNA reads TGTGCCTGGAGTGTACTTTTGACTAGCGGGGTGAGCTCCTACAATGAGCAGTTCTTC. Protein sequence: CAWSVLLTSGVSSYNEQFF.